This paragraph reports one TCR beta chain. Unique molecular identifiers featured in how the TCRbeta library was prepared. TCRdb ran MiXCR on the PCR reads and lists one entry per CDR3 protein. The table shows about 640,000 distinct CDR3 sequences, with roughly 13% occurring only once. V trimming: 1 base; J trimming: 1 base; junction bases outside the gene matches: 7. Germline lookup yields CDR1 SQVTM and CDR2 ANQGSEA. The CDR3 has 15 amino acids. The data were taken from a study of T-cell reconstitution after alpha-beta-depleted transplantation in children. Sample: PBMCs, mostly from graft donor cells, taken 360 days after TCRalphabeta/CD19-depleted stem cell transplant. The clonotype comes from a male patient younger than 18 who had a stem cell transplant for acute myeloid leukemia, so the T cells may come from the graft donor. The rearrangement joins TRBV29-1 to TRBJ2-7; 7 bases match TRBD2. CDR3 residues: CSVEGQRGRSYEQYF. Written as DNA, the CDR3 is TGCAGCGTTGAAGGACAGCGGGGCAGATCCTACGAGCAGTACTTC.